This entry lists 18 T cell receptor beta chains sequenced from one sample in a study of blood T cell repertoires in COVID-19. TCRdb keeps only in-frame clones here, not all; method: immunoSEQ multiplex PCR. Counted here are approximately 68,000 clones, approximately 79% occurring once; the ten biggest clones make up roughly 10%. Sequencing was carried out using peripheral blood. The source of these receptors is a woman aged 45-65 years with acute or convalescent COVID-19.

This clone was seen more than once but under ten times. V is TRBV7-2 and J is TRBJ2-1, with 9 nucleotides matching TRBD2. With V trimmed by 5 bases and J by 4 bases, 6 bases remained unmatched. CDR1 and CDR2 from the germline V gene are SGHTA and FQGNSA. The CDR3 sequence is 15 residues long. The DNA for the CDR3 is TGTGCCAGCAGCCCTGGGACTAGCACATACAATGAGCAGTTCTTC. Translating gives CASSPGTSTYNEQFF. Full variable domain (missing parts from reference TRBV7-2 and TRBJ2-1): GAGVSQSPSNKVTEKGKDVELRCDPISGHTALYWYRQSLGQGLEFLIYFQGNSAPDKSGLPSDRFSAERTGGSVSTLTIQRTQQEDSAVYLCASSPGTSTYNEQFFGPGTRLTVL.

The V and J genes are TRBV30 and TRBJ1-4, with D perhaps TRBD1 (6 bases). The CDR3 covers 13 residues. The germline V and J ends were trimmed by 8 bases and 8 bases, with 18 bases remaining between them. CDR1 is GTSNPN, CDR2 SVGIG, per germline (reference sequence). The CDR3 sequence: CALGGVPEEKLFF. DNA of the CDR3: TGTGCCCTAGGGGGGGTTCCGGAGGAAAAACTGTTTTTT.

The chain has TRBV5-1 and TRBJ2-5; 7 nucleotides agree with TRBD2. The CDR3 is made up of 16 amino acids. Germline trimming cut 4 bases from V and 1 base from J; bases unmatched to any gene: 10. From germline, CDR1 is SGHRS and CDR2 YFSETQ. CDR3 in amino acids: CASSQGQGGIQETQYF. DNA for the CDR3: TGCGCCAGCAGCCAGGGTCAGGGAGGGATCCAAGAGACCCAGTACTTC.

The chain recombines TRBV27 with TRBJ2-7; D perhaps matches TRBD2 (6 bases). CDR3 size: 15 residues. The V and J ends lost 4 bases and 3 bases respectively, with 16 bases between them. The germline gives CDR1 MNHEY, CDR2 SMNVEV (reference sequence). The CDR3 protein is CASSSRLDYHYEQYF. As DNA, the CDR3 is TGTGCCAGCAGTTCCCGGCTGGACTACCACTACGAGCAGTACTTC.

The chain joins TRBV7-9 to TRBJ1-4; D not resolved. Germline V gene lookup returns CDR1 SEHNR and CDR2 FQNEAQ (reference sequence). Trimming cost V 0 bases and J 6 bases, with 8 bases left between them. This CDR3 is 14 amino acids long. CDR3 residues: CASSLAVADEKLFF. The CDR3 nucleotides read TGTGCCAGCAGCTTAGCCGTGGCGGATGAAAAACTGTTTTTT.

The chain joins TRBV5-1 to TRBJ1-2; D is possibly TRBD1 (5 bases). In germline, CDR1 is SGHRS, CDR2 YFSETQ. The CDR3 length is 15 residues. Trimming left V 4 bases short and J 6 bases short, with 19 bases between. DNA for the CDR3: TGCGCCAGCAGCCCCCAAGGGGTAGGGGCCGATGGCTACACCTTC. Amino acids: CASSPQGVGADGYTF.

The V and J genes are TRBV7-2 and TRBJ2-7; D call uncertain. The CDR3 covers 13 residues. Per the germline V gene, CDR1 is SGHTA and CDR2 is FQGNSA. V lost 5 bases to trimming and J lost 0 bases, with 8 bases between them. The CDR3 DNA follows: TGTGCCAGCAGCCCACCGAGCTCCTACGAGCAGTACTTC. Encoded protein: CASSPPSSYEQYF.

The chain has TRBV24-1 and TRBJ2-5; 10 bases agree with TRBD2. V lost 3 bases, J lost 7 bases, and 13 bases stayed unmatched. The CDR3 has 17 residues. The germline CDR1 and CDR2 sequences are KGHDR and SFDVKD. CDR3 DNA: TGTGCCACCAGTGATCAGCCTAGCGGGAGACTGGGTTGGACCCAGTACTTC. Protein: CATSDQPSGRLGWTQYF.

Details on this clone: Additional DNA sequences in this sample encode the identical CDR3. CDR3 nucleotides: TGTGCCATCAGTGAGTCGAGCGGGGGATACAATGAGCAGTTCTTC. Translating it yields CAISESSGGYNEQFF. The chain is built from TRBV10-3 and TRBJ2-1; TRBD2 aligns across 8 bases. CDR1 ENHRY and CDR2 SYGVKD come from the germline V gene. The CDR3 has 15 amino acids. V shed 0 bases and J 4 bases; nucleotides not matched to a gene: 2.

Notes on this clone: Since a much larger clone is just one base distant, this may be a read error. The chain is built from TRBV7-9 and TRBJ2-7; D unclear. The CDR3 has 11 residues. Germline V gene lookup returns CDR1 SEHNR and CDR2 FQNEAQ (reference sequence). V lost 5 bases to trimming and J lost 1 base, with 3 bases between them. CDR3 nucleotide sequence: TGTGCCAGCAGCCGTTCCTACGAGCAGTACTTC. Residues: CASSRSYEQYF.

The chain has TRBV28 and TRBJ2-7, with TRBD2 matching 7 bases. Per germline, CDR1 MDHEN and CDR2 SYDVKM. V shed 7 bases and J 3 bases; nucleotides not matched to a gene: 12. The CDR3 covers 15 residues. The CDR3 nucleotides read TGTGCCAGCACCCTTTTACGCGGCGGGGGCTACGAGCAGTACTTC. Its translation: CASTLLRGGGYEQYF. Full variable domain (remainder filled in from reference TRBV28 and TRBJ2-7): DVKVTQSSRYLVKRTGEKVFLECVQDMDHENMFWYRQDPGLGLRLIYFSYDVKMKEKGDIPEGYSVSREKKERFSLILESASTNQTSMYLCASTLLRGGGYEQYFGPGTRLTVT.

V gene TRBV4-1 combines with J gene TRBJ1-1, with TRBD1 as a possible D gene (6 bases). This CDR3 is 18 amino acids long. Per germline, CDR1 MGHRA and CDR2 YSYEKL. V lost 0 bases, J lost 0 bases, and 17 bases lay in between. The CDR3 loop is CASSQDAPGQLLNTEAFF. The CDR3 DNA sequence: TGCGCCAGCAGCCAAGATGCTCCAGGACAGCTTTTGAACACTGAAGCTTTCTTT.

The chain combines TRBV4-3 with TRBJ2-7; TRBD2 is a possible D gene (5 bases). Germline V CDR1 and CDR2: LGHNA, YSLEER. Trimming left V 6 bases short and J 2 bases short, with 17 bases between. The CDR3 sequence is 15 residues long. This chain's CDR3 is CASSPLMAGAYEQYF. CDR3 DNA sequence: TGCGCCAGCAGTCCTCTTATGGCGGGCGCCTACGAGCAGTACTTC.

The rearrangement links TRBV9 to TRBJ2-1, with 10 bases identical to TRBD2. The ends lost 3 bases at V and 4 bases at J; junction bases unmatched: 4. The length of the CDR3 is 15 residues. Germline CDR1 SGDLS, CDR2 YYNGEE. CDR3 residues: CASSGGLAEYNEQFF. Written as DNA, the CDR3 is TGTGCCAGCAGCGGTGGACTAGCGGAGTACAATGAGCAGTTCTTC.

This clone appeared a few times. The chain links TRBV18 to TRBJ1-5; D not resolved. Germline-derived CDR1 and CDR2 are KGHSH and LQKENI. This CDR3 contains 13 residues. V lost 3 bases to trimming and J lost 9 bases, with 12 bases between them. The CDR3 DNA is TGTGCCAGCTCACCGGAGGGCGGCGCGCCCCAGCATTTT. Protein sequence: CASSPEGGAPQHF. Supplemented by reference TRBV18 and TRBJ1-5, the full variable domain reads NAGVMQNPRHLVRRRGQEARLRCSPMKGHSHVYWYRQLPEEGLKFMVYLQKENIIDESGMPKERFSAEFPKEGPSILRIQQVVRGDSAAYFCASSPEGGAPQHFGDGTRLSIL.

This chain uses TRBV5-1 with TRBJ2-1; 9 nucleotides line up with TRBD1. V was clipped by 2 bases and J by 0 bases; unmatched bases: 0. Germline V CDR1 and CDR2: SGHRS, YFSETQ. CDR3 size: 15 residues. In DNA form, the CDR3 reads TGCGCCAGCAGCTTACAGGGGGCCTCCTACAATGAGCAGTTCTTC. This encodes CASSLQGASYNEQFF.

This sequence joins TRBV27 and TRBJ2-1; 9 positions match TRBD2. Trimming took 5 bases from V and 0 from J; bases not matched to a gene: 23. Looked up from germline, CDR1 is MNHEY and CDR2 is SMNVEV (reference sequence). The CDR3 runs 22 residues. The DNA of the CDR3 is TGTGCCAGCAGTCAACTTACCACGACTTCCGGGACTAGCTTCGTCTCCTACAATGAGCAGTTCTTC. Protein sequence: CASSQLTTTSGTSFVSYNEQFF.

The chain is built from TRBV7-2 and TRBJ1-1; tentative D call: TRBD1 (5 bases). The CDR3 loop spans 13 amino acids. V was clipped by 3 bases and J by 6 bases, with 11 bases between them. Germline CDR1 SGHTA, CDR2 FQGNSA. The CDR3 bases are TGTGCCAGCAGCTTTACCAGGGATTCTGAAGCTTTCTTT. It codes for CASSFTRDSEAFF.